The 28 T cell receptor beta chains presented below share a single source sample, sequenced in a study of T-cell reconstitution after alpha-beta-depleted transplantation in children. It was with unique molecular identifiers that the TCRbeta library was prepared. TCRdb itself ran the PCR reads through MiXCR, one entry per CDR3 protein. Among roughly 400,000 distinct CDR3 sequences listed, about 40% were seen once. The sequencing used PBMCs, collected before TCRalphabeta/CD19-depleted stem cell transplant. Receptor source: a girl between 2 and 10 years old with aplastic anemia, due to receive a stem cell transplant.

The J gene is TRBJ1-1, the V gene TRBV6-5; 12 nucleotides line up with TRBD1. The length of the CDR3 is 17 residues. Germline V gene lookup returns CDR1 MNHEY and CDR2 SVGAGI. V trimming: 5 bases; J trimming: 5 bases; junction bases outside the gene matches: 12. CDR3 bases: TGTGCCAGCAGTCCTACTCCGGGACAGGGGGCCGGGACTGAAGCTTTCTTT. Its translation is CASSPTPGQGAGTEAFF.

This clonotype turned up a few times. This chain links TRBV12-3 or TRBV12-4 with TRBJ2-1; TRBD2 matches at 7 bases. V gave up 5 bases and J gave up 5 bases; unmatched junction bases: 9. This CDR3 region has 15 residues. CDR3 in amino acids: CASSLGRASNNEQFF. The CDR3 DNA is TGTGCCAGCAGTCTGGGGAGGGCCTCTAACAATGAGCAGTTCTTC.

The V and J genes are TRBV5-1 and TRBJ2-1; 7 bases fit TRBD1. The CDR3 length is 16 residues. V dropped 1 base and J dropped 5; count of bases not matched to a gene: 9. Germline V gene lookup returns CDR1 SGHRS and CDR2 YFSETQ. The chain's CDR3 is CASSLLPRQGNNEQFF. CDR3 DNA sequence: TGCGCCAGCAGCTTGCTCCCCAGACAGGGAAACAATGAGCAGTTCTTC. The full variable domain, in which reference TRBV5-1 and TRBJ2-1 provide the parts outside the CDR3, is KAGVTQTPRYLIKTRGQQVTLSCSPISGHRSVSWYQQTPGQGLQFLFEYFSETQRNKGNFPGRFSGRQFSNSRSEMNVSTLELGDSALYLCASSLLPRQGNNEQFFGPGTRLTVL.

The chain is built from TRBV20-1 and TRBJ2-1, with 7 bases that match TRBD2. The CDR3 runs 14 residues. The germline V gene encodes CDR1 DFQATT and CDR2 SNEGSKA (reference sequence). The trim removed 6 bases at V and 10 bases at J, leaving 15 bases unmatched. The CDR3 region has the DNA TGCAGTGCCATCCATGCTAGCGGTTTTTGGGAGCAGTTCTTC. Translating gives CSAIHASGFWEQFF.

This clonotype turned up a few times. The chain joins TRBV6-5 to TRBJ1-1; TRBD1 aligns across 7 bases. CDR3 length: 18 amino acids. The germline gives CDR1 MNHEY, CDR2 SVGAGI. V lost 0 bases, J lost 1 base, and 11 bases stayed unmatched. The chain's CDR3 is CASSYSIPGQLKNTEAFF. The CDR3 bases are TGTGCCAGCAGTTACTCAATCCCGGGACAGCTAAAGAACACTGAAGCTTTCTTT.

The J gene is TRBJ2-5, the V gene TRBV9, with D maybe TRBD1 (7 bases). Trimming took off 4 bases at V and 0 bases at J, with 13 bases between the two ends. CDR3 size: 15 residues. CDR1 is SGDLS, CDR2 YYNGEE, per germline. The CDR3 reads CASSSRDRYQETQYF. DNA for the CDR3: TGTGCCAGCAGCTCGCGGGACAGATACCAAGAGACCCAGTACTTC.

V is TRBV6-1 and J is TRBJ2-7; 9 bases align to TRBD2. CDR3 length: 18 amino acids. The junction had 20 bases not matched to a gene; V was cut back by 7 bases and J by 4 bases. Germline loops: CDR1 MNHNS, CDR2 SASEGT. The CDR3 is CASTERPRGQAGGYEQYF. The CDR3 DNA follows: TGTGCCAGCACCGAACGGCCAAGGGGGCAAGCGGGAGGATACGAGCAGTACTTC.

The V gene is TRBV5-1, the J gene TRBJ2-3, with D possibly TRBD2 on 5 matching bases. Trimming took 5 bases from V and 1 from J, leaving 23 bases between them. The CDR3 is 18 amino acids. Looked up from germline, CDR1 is SGHRS and CDR2 is YFSETQ. The CDR3 region is CASSFLPLGSEGTDTQYF. The CDR3 DNA sequence: TGCGCCAGCAGTTTTCTACCCCTGGGGAGCGAAGGCACAGATACGCAGTATTTT.

The chain combines TRBV7-3 with TRBJ2-1; 16 bases are shared with TRBD2. CDR1 is SGHTA, CDR2 FQGTGA, per germline. The length of the CDR3 is 22 residues. The ends lost 1 base at V and 0 bases at J; junction bases unmatched: 12. The CDR3 loop is CASSLNHRGLAGGPSSYNEQFF. The CDR3 region has the DNA TGTGCCAGCAGCTTAAATCACAGGGGACTAGCGGGAGGGCCGAGCTCCTACAATGAGCAGTTCTTC. The variable domain in full, with the rest retrieved from reference TRBV7-3 and TRBJ2-1, is GAGVSQTPSNKVTEKGKYVELRCDPISGHTALYWYRQSLGQGPEFLIYFQGTGAADDSGLPNDRFFAVRPEGSVSTLKIQRTERGDSAVYLCASSLNHRGLAGGPSSYNEQFFGPGTRLTVL.

This clonotype was seen ten or more times. The V and J genes are TRBV5-1 and TRBJ2-7, with 7 bases matching TRBD2. V lost 3 bases, J lost 5 bases, and 14 bases stayed unmatched. The CDR3 is 16 amino acids. Germline lookup yields CDR1 SGHRS and CDR2 YFSETQ. The CDR3: CASSSRESSGRHEQYF. In DNA, the CDR3 is TGCGCCAGCAGCTCAAGGGAAAGTAGCGGGCGCCACGAGCAGTACTTC.

This clonotype has ten or more counts. Written as DNA, the CDR3 is TGCAGTGCTAACGAGCGGGGGGTTCTTGTCGAGCAGTTCTTC. Translating gives CSANERGVLVEQFF. This rearrangement joins TRBV20-1 to TRBJ2-1; 9 bases are shared with TRBD2. After removal of 4 bases from V and 10 bases from J, the junction contained 11 bases not matched to a gene. The CDR3 extends over 14 amino acids. Germline assignment: CDR1 DFQATT and CDR2 SNEGSKA (reference sequence).

The sample holds many counts of this clonotype. The rearrangement uses TRBV12-3 or TRBV12-4 and TRBJ1-5; TRBD1 matches at 8 bases. This CDR3 spans 17 amino acids. The trim removed 5 bases at V and 2 bases at J, leaving 11 bases unmatched. CDR3 nucleotides: TGTGCCAGCAGTCCCGGGACAGGTGGGGCGGGCAATCAGCCCCAGCATTTT. Its translation: CASSPGTGGAGNQPQHF.

The chain recombines TRBV7-2 with TRBJ2-1; the D gene is possibly TRBD2 (6 bases). CDR1 is SGHTA and CDR2 is FQGNSA in the germline V gene. This CDR3 comprises 12 residues. The germline V and J ends were trimmed by 7 bases and 7 bases, with 11 bases remaining between them. The CDR3, as DNA: TGTGCCAGCATCCCGCGGGGTAATGAGCAGTTCTTC. Residues: CASIPRGNEQFF.

This clonotype has ten or more counts. The chain employs TRBV20-1 and TRBJ1-6; 10 positions agree with TRBD1. This CDR3 is built from 16 residues. Per germline, CDR1 DFQATT and CDR2 SNEGSKA (reference sequence). The V and J ends lost 5 bases and 9 bases, in that order; junction bases with no gene match: 13. This CDR3 is CSAREGQGVGSSPLHF. DNA of the CDR3: TGCAGTGCTCGGGAAGGACAGGGGGTTGGAAGTTCACCCCTCCACTTT.

This clonotype was counted between two and nine times. This chain connects TRBV4-1 to TRBJ1-1; TRBD1 agrees at 7 bases. The CDR3 is 16 residues long. The germline V gene has CDR1 MGHRA and CDR2 YSYEKL. V lost 1 base and J lost 0; bases outside the gene matches: 5. CDR3 loop: CASSQGAGGMNTEAFF. CDR3 DNA: TGCGCCAGCAGCCAAGGAGCAGGGGGGATGAACACTGAAGCTTTCTTT.

This chain uses TRBV6-1 with TRBJ2-1, with D maybe TRBD2 (5 bases). CDR1 and CDR2 from the germline V gene are MNHNS and SASEGT. The CDR3 spans 14 residues. Trimming cost V 3 bases and J 9 bases, with 15 bases left between them. The CDR3 sequence: CASSDTRLAAEQFF. The CDR3 DNA reads as TGTGCCAGCAGTGATACTAGGTTGGCGGCTGAGCAGTTCTTC.

DNA for the CDR3: TGTGCCAGCAGCGCGACTCTCTCGGGCTCCTACGAGCAGTACTTC. It translates to CASSATLSGSYEQYF. The chain recombines TRBV9 with TRBJ2-7; D unresolved. Germline V gene lookup returns CDR1 SGDLS and CDR2 YYNGEE. The CDR3 contains 15 residues. V was trimmed by 3 bases and J by 0 bases, leaving 13 bases between them. The variable domain in full, completed from reference TRBV9 and TRBJ2-7, reads DSGVTQTPKHLITATGQRVTLRCSPRSGDLSVYWYQQSLDQGLQFLIQYYNGEERAKGNILERFSAQQFPDLHSELNLSSLELGDSALYFCASSATLSGSYEQYFGPGTRLTVT.

This chain joins TRBV7-2 and TRBJ2-7; D is undetermined. The CDR3 is made up of 14 amino acids. Germline CDR1 SGHTA, CDR2 FQGNSA. V gave up 3 bases and J gave up 1 base, with 10 bases separating them. The CDR3 spells CASSFGPSSYEQYF. As DNA, the CDR3 is TGTGCCAGCAGCTTTGGGCCTTCATCCTACGAGCAGTACTTC.

A single count supports this clonotype. The chain is built from TRBV7-9 and TRBJ1-2; D not certain. Germline V CDR1 and CDR2: SEHNR, FQNEAQ (reference sequence). CDR3 length equals 10 residues. V lost 3 bases and J 7 bases, leaving 3 bases between the germline ends. The CDR3 spells CASSLRGYTF. The CDR3 nucleotides are TGTGCCAGCAGCTTGCGTGGCTACACCTTC.

The rearrangement uses TRBV20-1 and TRBJ2-5; TRBD1 matches 9 bases. Trimming at V came to 3 bases and at J to 4 bases, leaving 0 bases not matched to a gene. This CDR3 contains 12 residues. CDR1 and CDR2 (germline): DFQATT, SNEGSKA (reference sequence). CDR3 DNA sequence: TGCAGTGCTAGGACAGGGGGAGAGACCCAGTACTTC. Translation: CSARTGGETQYF.

This clonotype was observed once. The genes are TRBV5-5 and TRBJ2-1; TRBD1 might be the D (6 bases). This CDR3 is 16 amino acids long. V lost 4 bases and J 4 bases, leaving 18 bases between the germline ends. The germline CDR1 and CDR2 sequences are SGHKS and YYEKEE (reference sequence). The CDR3 region is CASSRVTQGVYNEQFF. CDR3 sequence (DNA): TGTGCCAGCAGCCGAGTAACACAGGGCGTTTACAATGAGCAGTTCTTC. Full variable domain (missing parts from reference TRBV5-5 and TRBJ2-1): DAGVTQSPTHLIKTRGQQVTLRCSPISGHKSVSWYQQVLGQGPQFIFQYYEKEERGRGNFPDRFSARQFPNYSSELNVNALLLGDSALYLCASSRVTQGVYNEQFFGPGTRLTVL.

This clonotype was counted between two and nine times. The chain is built from TRBV6-2 or TRBV6-3 and TRBJ2-7; 9 positions agree with TRBD1. CDR3 size: 15 residues. V dropped 6 bases and J dropped 2; count of bases not matched to a gene: 8. CDR1 and CDR2 from the germline V gene are MNHEY and SVGEGT. CDR3 sequence: CASRPGTGKTYEQYF. CDR3 in DNA: TGTGCCAGCAGACCGGGGACAGGGAAGACCTACGAGCAGTACTTC.

The V and J genes are TRBV12-3 or TRBV12-4 and TRBJ1-5; D gene unclear. CDR3 size: 13 residues. The V and J ends lost 6 bases and 4 bases respectively, with 10 bases between them. The CDR3 DNA reads as TGTGCCAGCAGCCGGGAAAGAAATCAGCCCCAGCATTTT. It codes for CASSRERNQPQHF.

Only a few counts were recorded for this clonotype. The CDR3 loop reads CASSQDWSTDTQYF. As DNA, the CDR3 is TGTGCCAGCAGCCAAGATTGGAGCACAGATACGCAGTATTTT. The genes are TRBV14 and TRBJ2-3; D is unclear. This CDR3 has 14 residues. V was clipped by 0 bases and J by 0 bases, with 4 bases between them. Looked up from germline, CDR1 is SGHDN and CDR2 is FVKESK.

This clonotype was seen repeatedly, ten times or more. The chain employs TRBV5-1 and TRBJ2-6; TRBD1 matches at 8 bases. Germline V gives CDR1 SGHRS, CDR2 YFSETQ. The CDR3 contains 17 residues. V shed 3 bases and J 0 bases; nucleotides not matched to a gene: 5. The CDR3 bases are TGCGCCAGCAGCTCCGGGACAGGACCCTCTGGGGCCAACGTCCTGACTTTC. Amino acid sequence: CASSSGTGPSGANVLTF. Drawing the rest from reference TRBV5-1 and TRBJ2-6, the complete variable domain is KAGVTQTPRYLIKTRGQQVTLSCSPISGHRSVSWYQQTPGQGLQFLFEYFSETQRNKGNFPGRFSGRQFSNSRSEMNVSTLELGDSALYLCASSSGTGPSGANVLTFGAGSRLTVL.

This clonotype was counted between two and nine times. The chain links TRBV30 to TRBJ1-1; D uncertain. The CDR3 consists of 13 residues. Deletions cut 4 bases from V and 0 bases from J, with 9 bases between. Germline V CDR1 and CDR2: GTSNPN, SVGIG (reference sequence). CDR3 coding DNA: TGTGCCTGGAATAGGCGTTTGAACACTGAAGCTTTCTTT. This encodes CAWNRRLNTEAFF.

V and J are TRBV4-1 and TRBJ2-7; possibly TRBD1 or TRBD2 for D (5 bases each). Deletions cut 3 bases from V and 12 bases from J, with 21 bases between. Germline loops: CDR1 MGHRA, CDR2 YSYEKL. This CDR3 has 14 residues. CDR3 DNA sequence: TGCGCCAGCAGCCAGAGTGGTAGCGAGCCAGGGTGGTACTTC. Protein sequence: CASSQSGSEPGWYF.

The rearrangement links TRBV4-2 to TRBJ2-3, with 15 positions matching TRBD2. The V segment lost 4 bases and the J segment 4 bases; nucleotides outside the gene matches: 6. Germline V gene sequence: CDR1 LGHNA, CDR2 YNFKEQ. The CDR3 runs to 17 residues. The chain's CDR3 is CASSLGLAGGRADTQYF. The CDR3, as DNA: TGTGCCAGCAGCCTGGGACTAGCGGGAGGAAGGGCAGATACGCAGTATTTT.